The next 27 T cell receptor beta chains were all read from a single sample in a study of T cell responses to AZD1222 COVID-19 vaccine. Repertoires were generated with immunoSEQ multiplex PCR, while TCRdb's copy carries only in-frame clones and drops some. The sample carries some 140,000 clones, about 92% recorded once. Source: peripheral blood, taken on day 0 of AZD1222 vaccination. These receptors were obtained from an adult in good health.

This clone occurred once. The rearrangement joins TRBV19 to TRBJ2-3, with D unclear. The CDR3 has 14 amino acids. Deletions cut 4 bases from V and 4 bases from J, with 12 bases between. The germline CDR1 and CDR2 sequences are LNHDA and SQIVND (reference sequence). The CDR3 loop reads CASSRMTIPDTQYF. The CDR3 nucleotides read TGTGCCAGTAGTAGAATGACAATTCCAGATACGCAGTATTTT.

The chain links TRBV5-1 to TRBJ2-6, with D possibly TRBD2 on 6 matching bases. This CDR3 spans 16 amino acids. Germline V CDR1 and CDR2: SGHRS, YFSETQ. The germline V and J ends were trimmed by 0 bases and 0 bases, with 7 bases remaining between them. This chain's CDR3 is CASSLDGGSGANVLTF. CDR3 nucleotide sequence: TGCGCCAGCAGCTTGGACGGGGGCTCTGGGGCCAACGTCCTGACTTTC.

The genes are TRBV27 and TRBJ1-6; 9 bases line up with TRBD1. J gave up 10 bases and V 5 bases, and 9 bases lay outside the gene matches. Looked up from germline, CDR1 is MNHEY and CDR2 is SMNVEV (reference sequence). The CDR3 runs to 15 residues. CDR3 DNA sequence: TGTGCCAGCAGTCCCGGGACAGGGTCTCAGTCACCCCTCCACTTT. It encodes CASSPGTGSQSPLHF.

The rearrangement joins TRBV21-1 to TRBJ2-1; the D call of TRBD2 is as the table states it, not checked on the DNA. TRBV21-1 is a recognized pseudogene. CDR3 size: 17 residues. The CDR3 DNA is TGTGCCAGCAGCAAAGGTCTAGCGGGGGACTCCTACAATGAGCAGTTCTTC. Amino acid sequence: CASSKGLAGDSYNEQFF.

This rearrangement joins TRBV6-4 to TRBJ2-1, with unresolved D. The CDR3 contains 14 residues. V was trimmed by 0 bases and J by 8 bases, leaving 11 bases between them. Germline lookup yields CDR1 MRHNA and CDR2 SNTAGT. The CDR3 region has the DNA TGTGCCAGCAGTGACTCTCATAGGTTGGATGAGCAGTTCTTC. It codes for CASSDSHRLDEQFF.

The rearrangement uses TRBV12-3 or TRBV12-4 and TRBJ2-1; no reliable D call. V was shortened by 8 bases and J by 5 bases, with 10 bases between the two germline ends. The CDR3 consists of 12 residues. The CDR3 DNA follows: TGTGCCAGCTCCCCCCTCAACAATGAGCAGTTCTTC. It is translated as CASSPLNNEQFF.

This sequence joins TRBV7-9 and TRBJ1-1; 7 positions agree with TRBD1. The CDR3 is 12 residues long. V lost 5 bases to trimming and J lost 10 bases; unmatched junction nucleotides: 7. Per germline, CDR1 SEHNR and CDR2 FQNEAQ (reference sequence). CDR3 protein: CASSPPRQGAFF. The CDR3 region has the DNA TGTGCCAGCAGCCCCCCGCGACAGGGAGCTTTCTTT.

V usage is TRBV4-3 and J usage is TRBJ2-2; D unresolved. The CDR3 has 13 amino acids. Germline CDR1 LGHNA, CDR2 YSLEER. V dropped 0 bases and J dropped 7 bases, with 6 bases sitting between them. DNA of the CDR3: TGCGCCAGCAGCCAAGATCTGGTCGGGGAGCTGTTTTTT. Amino acids: CASSQDLVGELFF.

As concerns this clone: Other DNA sequences of this sample code for an identical CDR3. The chain links TRBV9 to TRBJ1-1; possibly TRBD1 for D (5 bases). This CDR3 has 14 amino acids. Trimming removed 0 bases at V and 1 base at J, with 7 bases between. Germline loops: CDR1 SGDLS, CDR2 YYNGEE. The CDR3 is CASSVGGENTEAFF. The CDR3 DNA reads TGTGCCAGCAGCGTAGGGGGGGAGAACACTGAAGCTTTCTTT.

The chain uses TRBV10-3 and TRBJ2-3; D is possibly TRBD2 (6 bases). The CDR3 loop spans 16 amino acids. Germline loops: CDR1 ENHRY, CDR2 SYGVKD. V dropped 2 bases and J dropped 2 bases, with 14 bases sitting between them. In nucleotides, the CDR3 is TGTGCCATCAGTGAGAATCCAGCGGGCTACACAGATACGCAGTATTTT. Amino acid sequence: CAISENPAGYTDTQYF.

This rearrangement joins TRBV19 to TRBJ1-6; D not certain. The V end was cut by 1 base, the J end by 7 bases, with 8 bases between. The CDR3 is made up of 14 amino acids. The germline V gene has CDR1 LNHDA and CDR2 SQIVND (reference sequence). CDR3 amino acids: CASSIGLGNSPLHF. In nucleotides, the CDR3 is TGTGCCAGTAGTATAGGGCTTGGGAATTCACCCCTCCACTTT. Full variable domain (outside the CDR3, taken from reference TRBV19 and TRBJ1-6): DGGITQSPKYLFRKEGQNVTLSCEQNLNHDAMYWYRQDPGQGLRLIYYSQIVNDFQKGDIAEGYSVSREKKESFPLTVTSAQKNPTAFYLCASSIGLGNSPLHFGNGTRLTVT.

The chain recombines TRBV6-2 or TRBV6-3 with TRBJ2-2; TRBD1 matches at 7 bases. This CDR3 has 16 amino acids. Trimming at V came to 7 bases and at J to 2 bases, leaving 10 bases not matched to a gene. Germline assignment: CDR1 MNHEY and CDR2 SVGEGT. The DNA of the CDR3 is TGTGCCAGCACCCCAGGGGGTAGGCTAAACACCGGGGAGCTGTTTTTT. Translation: CASTPGGRLNTGELFF.

The rearrangement uses TRBV4-2 and TRBJ1-2; D is perhaps TRBD1 (5 bases). This CDR3 region has 15 residues. V shed 4 bases and J shed 3 bases, with 15 bases lying between them. The germline CDR1 and CDR2 sequences are LGHNA and YNFKEQ. The CDR3 region has the DNA TGTGCCAGCAGCCTGGGCGGCAGGGACGACTATGGCTACACCTTC. This encodes CASSLGGRDDYGYTF.

The rearrangement links TRBV6-5 to TRBJ1-2, with 8 bases matching TRBD1. The CDR3 sequence is 15 residues long. Germline trimming cut 5 bases from V and 4 bases from J; bases unmatched to any gene: 9. The germline gives CDR1 MNHEY, CDR2 SVGAGI. The CDR3 coding sequence is TGTGCCAGCAGTCAGCGGGACAGGACATTCTATGGCTACACCTTC. Translated, it gives CASSQRDRTFYGYTF.

The chain couples TRBV6-5 to TRBJ2-5; TRBD1 matches 8 bases. The junction had 5 bases not matched to a gene; V was cut back by 2 bases and J by 3 bases. Per the germline V gene, CDR1 is MNHEY and CDR2 is SVGAGI. This CDR3 comprises 15 residues. CDR3 protein: CASSYPTGAKETQYF. The CDR3 DNA reads as TGTGCCAGCAGTTACCCGACAGGGGCAAAAGAGACCCAGTACTTC.

This chain links TRBV7-9 with TRBJ2-5; a weak D match, TRBD1 (5 bases). Trimming shortened V by 4 bases and J by 4 bases, and 13 bases separated the two germline ends. The CDR3 runs 14 residues. Germline values: CDR1 SEHNR, CDR2 FQNEAQ (reference sequence). As DNA, the CDR3 is TGTGCCAGCAGCTCCGCAGGGATGGTAGAGACCCAGTACTTC. It is translated as CASSSAGMVETQYF.

The chain uses TRBV3-1 (or the pseudogene TRBV3-2) and TRBJ2-7, with a possible D match to TRBD2 (5 bases). CDR3 length: 15 amino acids. V was cut by 1 base and J by 3 bases, with 13 bases left in between. Germline values: CDR1 LGHDT, CDR2 YNNKEL (reference sequence). This CDR3 is CASSQALSRGYEQYF. In DNA, the CDR3 is TGTGCCAGCAGCCAAGCCCTCTCTCGGGGCTACGAGCAGTACTTC.

The chain carries TRBV4-3 and TRBJ2-3; 9 nucleotides match TRBD2. Trimming at V came to 4 bases and at J to 3 bases, leaving 11 bases not matched to a gene. This CDR3 region has 17 residues. Germline CDR1 and CDR2: LGHNA and YSLEER. The CDR3 nucleotides are TGCGCCAGCAGCCCCCTGGCAGCGGGGGGAAGTACAGATACGCAGTATTTT. Protein product: CASSPLAAGGSTDTQYF.

The chain joins TRBV10-2 to TRBJ2-7; D is unresolved. Germline values: CDR1 WSHSY, CDR2 SAAADI. Trimming took off 8 bases at V and 5 bases at J, with 13 bases between the two ends. The CDR3 sequence is 12 residues long. The CDR3 here is CASSSLSDEQYF. The CDR3 DNA reads TGCGCCAGCTCGTCCCTTTCGGACGAGCAGTACTTC.

The CDR3 DNA reads TGTGCCAGCAGTTTCCGGGCCCAGGGGAATGAGCAGTTCTTC. Its protein is CASSFRAQGNEQFF. J is TRBJ2-1 and V is TRBV27; perhaps TRBD1 as D (6 bases). This CDR3 is built from 14 residues. Between the trimmed V and J ends, which lost 3 bases and 7 bases, there was a span of 13 bases. In germline, CDR1 is MNHEY, CDR2 SMNVEV (reference sequence).

V and J are TRBV28 and TRBJ1-5; TRBD1 agrees at 9 bases. CDR3 length: 15 amino acids. V lost 3 bases, J lost 3 bases, and 3 bases stayed unmatched. Germline V CDR1 and CDR2: MDHEN, SYDVKM. CDR3 sequence: CASSFTGGNNQPQHF. The CDR3 nucleotides are TGTGCCAGCAGTTTTACAGGGGGCAACAATCAGCCCCAGCATTTT.

The chain carries TRBV9 and TRBJ2-3; perhaps D is TRBD1 or TRBD2 (6 bases each). Trimming removed 2 bases at V and 1 base at J, with 14 bases between. Germline V gives CDR1 SGDLS, CDR2 YYNGEE. The CDR3 contains 16 residues. The CDR3 reads CASSVGGGWGTDTQYF. The CDR3, as DNA: TGTGCCAGCAGCGTTGGAGGGGGTTGGGGCACAGATACGCAGTATTTT.

This clone was seen once. The rearrangement links TRBV7-2 to TRBJ2-2, with D possibly being TRBD1 (5 bases). Trimming shortened V by 3 bases and J by 4 bases, and 12 bases separated the two germline ends. The germline CDR1 and CDR2 sequences are SGHTA and FQGNSA. The CDR3 spans 15 residues. The CDR3 spells CASSLAGLSTGELFF. The CDR3, as DNA: TGTGCCAGCAGCTTGGCAGGGCTCAGCACCGGGGAGCTGTTTTTT.

The rearrangement links TRBV2 to TRBJ1-6; D gene unclear. V lost 8 bases and J lost 0, with 11 bases in between. CDR1 SNHLY and CDR2 FYNNEI come from the germline V gene. CDR3 size: 15 residues. CDR3 loop: CASGDSRSYNSPLHF. The CDR3 region has the DNA TGTGCCAGCGGAGATAGCCGCTCCTATAATTCACCCCTCCACTTT.

The rearrangement uses TRBV7-3 and TRBJ2-1; tentative D call: TRBD2 (6 bases). Between the trimmed V and J ends, which lost 3 bases and 7 bases, there was a span of 13 bases. The CDR3 consists of 14 residues. Germline CDR1 is SGHTA and CDR2 is FQGTGA. CDR3 in DNA: TGTGCCAGCAGCTTCCCAGGGACTCTGAATGAGCAGTTCTTC. Translating it yields CASSFPGTLNEQFF.

This sequence joins TRBV10-3 and TRBJ2-5; D tentatively fits TRBD1 or TRBD2 (7 bases each). Trimming removed 6 bases from V and 6 bases from J, with 14 bases in between. Germline V lookup: CDR1 ENHRY, CDR2 SYGVKD. CDR3 size: 13 residues. The CDR3: CAIRGDSGKTQYF. CDR3 DNA: TGTGCCATCAGGGGGGACAGCGGGAAGACCCAGTACTTC.

The chain combines TRBV7-9 with TRBJ1-3, with unresolved D. There are 15 residues in the CDR3. Per germline, CDR1 SEHNR and CDR2 FQNEAQ (reference sequence). V shed 5 bases and J shed 0 bases, with 11 bases lying between them. CDR3 loop: CASSAVRGSGNTIYF. The CDR3 bases are TGTGCCAGCAGCGCCGTTCGGGGCTCTGGAAACACCATATATTTT.